The 6 T cell receptor beta chains given below trace back to one sample, sequenced in a study of T cells in Graves' hyperthyroidism and ophthalmopathy. The CDR3 regions of TCR beta were amplified from RNA transcripts. The HTBI set primed first-round TCR CDR3 RT-PCR. TCRdb fed the multiplex PCR reads into MiXCR, producing one record per CDR3 protein. This repertoire shows roughly 500,000 distinct CDR3 sequences, roughly 45% found once; its top ten account for about two fifths. Sequencing was carried out using peripheral blood or thyroid tissue (not recorded which). The receptors stem from an adult woman with Graves' disease, either hyperthyroidism or ophthalmopathy (not recorded which).

The chain has TRBV12-3 or TRBV12-4 and TRBJ1-6; D call uncertain. Trimming took 2 bases from V and 7 from J, leaving 6 bases between them. This CDR3 is built from 13 residues. CDR3 in DNA: TGTGCCAGCAGTTTATGGGAGAATTCACCCCTCCACTTT. Translation gives CASSLWENSPLHF.

This clonotype was detected ten times or more. The CDR3 region is CASDRTTYEQYF. For the CDR3, the DNA is TGTGCCAGCGACAGGACGACCTACGAGCAGTACTTC. The genes are TRBV6-1 and TRBJ2-7; D may be TRBD1 (6 bases). The CDR3 runs 12 residues. Germline V gene sequence: CDR1 MNHNS, CDR2 SASEGT. V was clipped by 8 bases and J by 2 bases, with 10 bases between them.

This clonotype appeared many times. The V call is TRBV29-1, the J call TRBJ2-7, with TRBD2 matching 11 bases. Trimming cost V 7 bases and J 2 bases; bases outside gene matches: 1. The CDR3 has 12 amino acids. Looked up from germline, CDR1 is SQVTM and CDR2 is ANQGSEA. CDR3 residues: CSATSGTYEQYF. CDR3 nucleotide sequence: TGCAGCGCGACTAGCGGGACCTACGAGCAGTACTTC.

There are a few counts of this clonotype. The chain couples TRBV28 to TRBJ1-2; D is unclear. Germline CDR1 MDHEN, CDR2 SYDVKM. Trimming took off 2 bases at V and 5 bases at J, with 6 bases between the two ends. This CDR3 contains 12 residues. In DNA, the CDR3 is TGTGCCAGCAGTTTAAGAGTTTATGGCTACACCTTC. Translated, it gives CASSLRVYGYTF.

This clonotype came up a few times. This chain connects TRBV25-1 to TRBJ2-6; 10 positions agree with TRBD2. The V gene's germline CDR1 is MGHDK and CDR2 SYGVNS. The CDR3 length is 17 residues. Germline trimming cut 5 bases from V and 0 bases from J; bases unmatched to any gene: 4. The CDR3 here is CASSTSGEHSGANVLTF. The DNA of the CDR3 is TGTGCCAGCAGTACTAGCGGGGAACACTCTGGGGCCAACGTCCTGACTTTC. Combining the CDR3 with reference TRBV25-1 and TRBJ2-6 gives the whole variable domain EADIYQTPRYLVIGTGKKITLECSQTMGHDKMYWYQQDPGMELHLIHYSYGVNSTEKGDLSSESTVSRIRTEHFPLTLESARPSHTSQYLCASSTSGEHSGANVLTFGAGSRLTVL.

The chain recombines TRBV29-1 with TRBJ1-5, with 7 bases matching TRBD1. Germline CDR1 and CDR2: SQVTM and ANQGSEA. This CDR3 is built from 12 residues. The V segment lost 6 bases and the J segment 5 bases; nucleotides outside the gene matches: 4. CDR3 DNA: TGCAGCGTCTCTAGGGGGCATCAGCCCCAGCATTTT. Translated, it gives CSVSRGHQPQHF.